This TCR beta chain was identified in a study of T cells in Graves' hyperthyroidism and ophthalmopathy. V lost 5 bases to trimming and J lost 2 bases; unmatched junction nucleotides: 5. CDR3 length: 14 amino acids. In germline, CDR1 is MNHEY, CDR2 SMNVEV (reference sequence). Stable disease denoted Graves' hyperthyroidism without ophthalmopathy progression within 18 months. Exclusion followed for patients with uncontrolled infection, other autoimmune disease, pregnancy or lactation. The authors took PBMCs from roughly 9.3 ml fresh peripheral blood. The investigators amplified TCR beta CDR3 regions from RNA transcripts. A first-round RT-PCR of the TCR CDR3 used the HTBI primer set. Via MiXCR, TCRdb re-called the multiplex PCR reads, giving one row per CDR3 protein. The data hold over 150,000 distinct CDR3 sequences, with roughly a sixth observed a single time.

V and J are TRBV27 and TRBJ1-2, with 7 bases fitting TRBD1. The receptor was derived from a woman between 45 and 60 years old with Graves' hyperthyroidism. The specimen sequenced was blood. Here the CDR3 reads CASSPRDRNYGYTF. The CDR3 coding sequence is TGTGCCAGCAGTCCCCGGGACAGAAACTATGGCTACACCTTC.